A selection of T cell receptor beta chains follows, all from one sample in a study of cytomegalovirus exposure and HLA in healthy donors. Generated by immunoSEQ multiplex PCR, the TCRdb table keeps only in-frame clones and is missing some. Among approximately 190,000 clones listed, roughly 80% were seen once. The sequencing input was PBMCs. The receptors were sampled from a man in his forties in good health and CMV-seropositive. Both conserved end residues are trimmed from each CDR3.

j_gene: TRBJ1-2
v_gene: TRBV10-3
CDR3aa: AISESSGYGYT

j_gene: TRBJ2-3
v_gene: TRBV11-3
CDR3aa: ASSQVQGAGDTQY

j_gene: TRBJ1-5
v_gene: TRBV19
CDR3aa: ASSIPGFGNQPQH

j_gene: TRBJ2-3
v_gene: TRBV7-3
CDR3aa: ASSLGRGPPGTDTQY

j_gene: TRBJ2-5
v_gene: TRBV28
CDR3aa: ATKGGGQETQY

j_gene: TRBJ2-7
v_gene: TRBV9
CDR3aa: ASSVGAGQSSYEQY

j_gene: TRBJ1-1
v_gene: TRBV28
CDR3aa: ASSYPTGWTEAF

j_gene: TRBJ2-5
v_gene: TRBV27
CDR3aa: ASRSSGGRGETQY

j_gene: TRBJ1-3
v_gene: TRBV7-2
CDR3aa: ASSLLGGQPHSGNTIY

j_gene: TRBJ2-3
v_gene: TRBV9
CDR3aa: ASSASGTSGGAETDTQY

j_gene: TRBJ2-5
v_gene: TRBV9
CDR3aa: ASSDPGQEGGETQY

j_gene: TRBJ2-5
v_gene: TRBV9
CDR3aa: ASSVGQGKKETQY

j_gene: TRBJ1-5
v_gene: TRBV27
CDR3aa: ASSFGRSGNQPQH

j_gene: TRBJ1-4
v_gene: TRBV4-3
CDR3aa: ASSPEIDRGQGEKLF

j_gene: TRBJ2-1
v_gene: TRBV28
CDR3aa: ASKFPIAGGYNEQF

j_gene: TRBJ2-2
v_gene: TRBV4-1
CDR3aa: ASSQAYSSYPNTGELF

j_gene: TRBJ2-1
v_gene: TRBV19
CDR3aa: ASTRQGSWGDEQF

j_gene: TRBJ2-3
v_gene: TRBV5-1
CDR3aa: ASSKGHNTDTQY

j_gene: TRBJ2-5
v_gene: TRBV9
CDR3aa: ASSGTSGGARETQY

j_gene: TRBJ2-2
v_gene: TRBV6-4
CDR3aa: ASSLEKNTGELF

j_gene: TRBJ1-2
v_gene: TRBV5-1
CDR3aa: ASSLSPGTGEDYGYT

j_gene: TRBJ2-3
v_gene: TRBV6-5
CDR3aa: ASSYASGYSTDTQY

j_gene: TRBJ1-1
v_gene: TRBV6-5
CDR3aa: ASSLHRGTEAF

j_gene: TRBJ1-3
v_gene: TRBV9
CDR3aa: ASSVGPGGRQVSGNTIY

j_gene: TRBJ2-5
v_gene: TRBV19
CDR3aa: ASSTVSGGGQETQY

j_gene: TRBJ1-1
v_gene: TRBV19
CDR3aa: ASSLGGGATSEAF

j_gene: TRBJ2-5
v_gene: TRBV27
CDR3aa: ASSLSLLRETQY

j_gene: TRBJ2-1
v_gene: TRBV7-9
CDR3aa: ASSLTGSNNEQF

j_gene: TRBJ2-4
v_gene: TRBV7-9
CDR3aa: ASSLAPGRGNIQY

j_gene: TRBJ2-7
v_gene: TRBV25-1
CDR3aa: ASSLVRGSYEQY

j_gene: TRBJ2-2
v_gene: TRBV5-1
CDR3aa: ASSLAGKNTGELF

j_gene: TRBJ2-3
v_gene: TRBV25-1
CDR3aa: ASSELGQGHSTDTQY

j_gene: TRBJ1-1
v_gene: TRBV21-1
CDR3aa: ASSKAIQGANTEAF

j_gene: TRBJ2-3
v_gene: TRBV6-1
CDR3aa: ASSEREGTDTQY

j_gene: TRBJ2-7
v_gene: TRBV6-4
CDR3aa: ASSDPPQLKPRQGFYEQY

j_gene: TRBJ2-7
v_gene: TRBV21-1
CDR3aa: ASSKALEEEQY

j_gene: TRBJ2-7
v_gene: TRBV28
CDR3aa: ASSLDLSYEQY

j_gene: TRBJ2-5
v_gene: TRBV30
CDR3aa: AWDRQGAGETQY

j_gene: TRBJ1-1
v_gene: TRBV29-1
CDR3aa: SGRTAMNTEAF

j_gene: TRBJ1-2
v_gene: TRBV6-1
CDR3aa: ASRRRGDRGEAYT

j_gene: TRBJ2-7
v_gene: TRBV10-3
CDR3aa: AISTPGLAYEQY